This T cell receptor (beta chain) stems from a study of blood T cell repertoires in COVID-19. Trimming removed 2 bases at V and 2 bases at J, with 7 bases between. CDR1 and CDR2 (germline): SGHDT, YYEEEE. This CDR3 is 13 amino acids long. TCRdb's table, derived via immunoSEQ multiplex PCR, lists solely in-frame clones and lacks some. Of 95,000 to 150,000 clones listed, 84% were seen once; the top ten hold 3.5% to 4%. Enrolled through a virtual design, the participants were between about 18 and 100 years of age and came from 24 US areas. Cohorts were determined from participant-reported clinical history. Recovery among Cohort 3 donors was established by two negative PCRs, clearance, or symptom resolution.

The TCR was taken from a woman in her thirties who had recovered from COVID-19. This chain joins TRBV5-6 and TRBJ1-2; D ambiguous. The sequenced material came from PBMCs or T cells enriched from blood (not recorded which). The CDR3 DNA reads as TGTGCCAGCAGCTTTCAGGCAAACTATGGCTACACCTTC. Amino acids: CASSFQANYGYTF.